This T cell receptor (beta chain) was profiled in a study of T-cell memory formation after mild COVID-19. Study information: Largely donor-specific TCR clusters were found.

This clonotype was seen only a few times. Its specificity is unknown. Findings and limits, study-wide: A subset of responding clones appeared in pre-infection memory, suggesting cross-reactive memory joined.

Using constant-segment primers, 5'RACE produced TCR alpha and TCR beta cDNA libraries carrying sample barcodes and UMIs. MiXCR was run by TCRdb on the 5' RACE reads, yielding one entry per CDR3 protein. The sample has 250,000 to 350,000 distinct CDR3 sequences; 13% to 15% are singletons. The CDR3 spans 14 residues. V lost 6 bases, J lost 3 bases, and 11 bases lay in between. Germline loops: CDR1 SEHNR, CDR2 FQNEAQ (reference sequence). Sample: PBMCs or a T cell subset sorted from them (not recorded which). The receptor was isolated from a man between 18 and 35 years old who had mild COVID-19 (a few samples of this study predate the infection). Cell type and time point are not known. The rearrangement joins TRBV7-9 to TRBJ2-2; no firm D call. The CDR3 loop reads CASRPGPHTGELFF. The CDR3 DNA reads TGTGCCAGCAGACCCGGGCCCCACACCGGGGAGCTGTTTTTT.